These 32 T cell receptor beta chains share one sample of origin, sequenced in a study of OX40 agonist ivuxolimab in advanced cancers. Generated by immunoSEQ multiplex PCR, the TCRdb table keeps only in-frame clones and is missing some. The sample lists about 100,000 clones, about nine tenths seen once, with under 0.4% in the top ten. Source: CD4+ or CD8+ T cells sorted from blood, taken in a trial of the OX40 agonist ivuxolimab. The origin of the receptors is an adult with an advanced solid tumor such as melanoma, head and neck, liver or kidney cancer.

CDR3 nucleotides: TGTGCCAGCAGTTTGGGGGGGGACTACGAGCAGTACTTC. This encodes CASSLGGDYEQYF. The V call is TRBV28, the J call TRBJ2-7; TRBD2 aligns across 7 bases. V was pared by 3 bases and J by 3 bases, with 2 bases of the junction left unmatched. From germline, CDR1 is MDHEN and CDR2 SYDVKM. This CDR3 has 13 residues.

The chain couples TRBV5-4 to TRBJ2-3, with 8 bases aligning to TRBD2. CDR3 size: 16 residues. CDR1 and CDR2 from the germline V gene are SGHNT and YYREEE (reference sequence). V lost 4 bases, J lost 2 bases, and 9 bases stayed unmatched. CDR3 amino acids: CASSPSGGRLTDTQYF. The CDR3, as DNA: TGTGCCAGCAGCCCCTCTGGCGGGAGGCTCACAGATACGCAGTATTTT.

The rearrangement links TRBV7-2 to TRBJ2-1; TRBD2 agrees at 7 bases. This CDR3 has 15 amino acids. J was trimmed by 3 bases and V by 0 bases; bases with no gene match: 2. Germline values: CDR1 SGHTA, CDR2 FQGNSA. The CDR3 DNA sequence: TGTGCCAGCAGCTTAGCGGGAGGGCGCTACAATGAGCAGTTCTTC. Translated: CASSLAGGRYNEQFF.

This clone was detected only once. The J gene is TRBJ1-1, the V gene TRBV5-6; TRBD1 agrees at 7 bases. This CDR3 has 15 amino acids. Germline V gene data show CDR1 as SGHDT and CDR2 as YYEEEE. Losses at the gene ends were 4 bases for V and 1 base for J; bases not matched to a gene: 7. For the CDR3, the DNA is TGTGCCAGCAGCCTAATAAACAGGGGGAACACTGAAGCTTTCTTT. Translated, it gives CASSLINRGNTEAFF.

The rearrangement uses TRBV18 and TRBJ2-5; a possible D gene is TRBD2 (5 bases). CDR1 is KGHSH, CDR2 LQKENI, per germline. This CDR3 is built from 13 residues. V was cut by 6 bases and J by 2 bases, with 10 bases left in between. In DNA, the CDR3 is TGTGCCAGCTCGTTTGGACTGCAAGAGACCCAGTACTTC. Translation gives CASSFGLQETQYF.

The rearrangement uses TRBV27 and TRBJ2-1, with 9 bases identical to TRBD2. J lost 5 bases, V lost 7 bases, and 6 bases had no gene match. The CDR3 is made up of 14 amino acids. Germline V gene data show CDR1 as MNHEY and CDR2 as SMNVEV (reference sequence). CDR3 amino acids: CASNQGLANNEQFF. DNA for the CDR3: TGTGCCAGCAACCAGGGACTAGCCAACAATGAGCAGTTCTTC.

The chain employs TRBV7-2 and TRBJ2-1; 7 positions agree with TRBD2. The germline V gene has CDR1 SGHTA and CDR2 FQGNSA. CDR3 size: 15 residues. Germline trimming cut 5 bases from V and 5 bases from J; bases unmatched to any gene: 9. This CDR3 is CASSKRGAGDNEQFF. CDR3 nucleotide sequence: TGTGCCAGCAGCAAGCGTGGGGCGGGAGACAATGAGCAGTTCTTC.

This chain links TRBV29-1 with TRBJ2-2; 8 nucleotides line up with TRBD2. CDR1 and CDR2 from the germline V gene are SQVTM and ANQGSEA. This CDR3 comprises 13 residues. J was trimmed by 4 bases and V by 6 bases; bases with no gene match: 4. CDR3 DNA sequence: TGCAGCGTGAAGCGGGAGCTCACCGGGGAGCTGTTTTTT. It codes for CSVKRELTGELFF.

The chain links TRBV6-5 to TRBJ2-1; 11 bases are shared with TRBD2. The CDR3 totals 15 residues. V was clipped by 7 bases and J by 5 bases; unmatched bases: 7. The germline gives CDR1 MNHEY, CDR2 SVGAGI. Here the CDR3 DNA reads TGTGCCAGCACCCCACTAGCGGGAGTTGACAATGAGCAGTTCTTC. This translates into CASTPLAGVDNEQFF.

The chain combines TRBV5-1 with TRBJ2-7, with 7 nucleotides matching TRBD2. Germline CDR1 reads SGHRS; CDR2 reads YFSETQ. The CDR3 spans 14 residues. The J segment lost 5 bases and the V segment lost 1 base, leaving 6 bases of the junction unmatched. The CDR3 coding sequence is TGCGCCAGCAGCTTGAACGGGAGGAGGGACGAGCAGTACTTC. Amino acids: CASSLNGRRDEQYF.

The chain couples TRBV18 to TRBJ2-2, with TRBD2 matching 7 bases. The CDR3 consists of 17 residues. In germline, CDR1 is KGHSH, CDR2 LQKENI. Losses at the gene ends were 2 bases for V and 0 bases for J; bases not matched to a gene: 6. The CDR3 sequence: CASSPILSGTNTGELFF. DNA of the CDR3: TGTGCCAGCTCACCAATTCTAAGCGGGACGAACACCGGGGAGCTGTTTTTT.

The rearrangement uses TRBV5-1 and TRBJ2-5; TRBD2 agrees at 12 bases. CDR3 length: 16 residues. Germline values: CDR1 SGHRS, CDR2 YFSETQ. The V and J ends lost 4 bases and 4 bases, in that order; junction bases with no gene match: 8. CDR3 amino acids: CASSHLRLAGAETQYF. The CDR3 DNA is TGCGCCAGCAGCCACCTCCGACTAGCGGGAGCAGAGACCCAGTACTTC.

A single count supports this clone. The chain has TRBV27 and TRBJ2-2; either TRBD1 or TRBD2 may fit D (5 bases each). Trimming took off 3 bases at V and 4 bases at J, with 12 bases between the two ends. Germline lookup yields CDR1 MNHEY and CDR2 SMNVEV (reference sequence). The CDR3 loop spans 15 amino acids. CDR3 DNA sequence: TGTGCCAGCAGTTTGGGACCTCCCGTCACCGGGGAGCTGTTTTTT. This sequence encodes CASSLGPPVTGELFF.

The chain couples TRBV2 to TRBJ1-3, with 7 nucleotides matching TRBD1. The junction had 7 bases not matched to a gene; V was cut back by 4 bases and J by 1 base. Germline CDR1 SNHLY, CDR2 FYNNEI. CDR3 length: 16 amino acids. DNA of the CDR3: TGTGCCAGCAGTGGGGGACAGCTACTGTCTGGAAACACCATATATTTT. The encoded protein is CASSGGQLLSGNTIYF.

The rearrangement uses TRBV10-1 and TRBJ2-3, with 13 nucleotides matching TRBD2. J was trimmed by 2 bases and V by 2 bases; bases with no gene match: 1. The CDR3 is 16 amino acids. The germline V gene has CDR1 WNHNN and CDR2 SYGVQD (reference sequence). The CDR3 reads CASSEGLAGVTDTQYF. The CDR3, as DNA: TGCGCCAGCAGTGAGGGACTAGCGGGAGTCACAGATACGCAGTATTTT.

V gene TRBV7-2 combines with J gene TRBJ1-3, with D perhaps TRBD1 (5 bases). This CDR3 is 13 amino acids long. V gave up 7 bases and J gave up 4 bases, with 11 bases separating them. Germline V lookup: CDR1 SGHTA, CDR2 FQGNSA. The CDR3 DNA follows: TGTGCCAGCATCCTAGGGGTCGGAAACACCATATATTTT. It specifies CASILGVGNTIYF.

The sample holds a few counts of this clone. This rearrangement joins TRBV10-3 to TRBJ1-1; TRBD1 is a possible D gene (5 bases). The CDR3 covers 14 residues. Germline CDR1 ENHRY, CDR2 SYGVKD. Trimming stripped 4 bases from V and 5 bases from J, with 14 bases between. CDR3 region: CAISGTNGETEAFF. CDR3 coding DNA: TGTGCCATCAGTGGGACAAACGGGGAAACTGAAGCTTTCTTT.

This sequence joins TRBV28 and TRBJ2-1; either TRBD1 or TRBD2 may supply D (5 bases each). CDR1 is MDHEN, CDR2 SYDVKM, per germline. CDR3 length equals 12 residues. Between the trimmed V and J ends, which lost 4 bases and 7 bases, there was a span of 8 bases. The CDR3 protein is CASSWGLNEQFF. In DNA form, the CDR3 reads TGTGCCAGCAGTTGGGGGTTAAATGAGCAGTTCTTC.

The CDR3 bases are TGTGCCAGCAGCCCTACAGGGGCTGGGGCCAACGTCCTGACTTTC. It yields the protein CASSPTGAGANVLTF. This chain joins TRBV5-4 and TRBJ2-6; 7 bases match TRBD1. V was pared by 4 bases and J by 2 bases, with 3 bases of the junction left unmatched. The CDR3 loop spans 15 amino acids. Germline assignment: CDR1 SGHNT and CDR2 YYREEE (reference sequence).

The V call is TRBV4-1, the J call TRBJ2-2; TRBD2 aligns across 7 bases. Germline CDR1 MGHRA, CDR2 YSYEKL. The junction had 6 bases not matched to a gene; V was cut back by 4 bases and J by 4 bases. There are 15 residues in the CDR3. CDR3 amino acids: CASSLLTGGTGELFF. CDR3 DNA: TGCGCCAGCAGCCTCCTCACGGGGGGCACCGGGGAGCTGTTTTTT.

The chain employs TRBV27 and TRBJ2-5, with TRBD1 as a possible D gene (6 bases). Trimming removed 4 bases at V and 5 bases at J, with 20 bases between. The CDR3 contains 16 residues. Germline-derived CDR1 and CDR2 are MNHEY and SMNVEV (reference sequence). The CDR3 reads CASSYRASRIGETQYF. For the CDR3, the DNA is TGTGCCAGCAGTTACAGGGCTAGCCGAATAGGGGAGACCCAGTACTTC.

V usage is TRBV5-6 and J usage is TRBJ2-7, with D possibly TRBD2 on 5 matching bases. V lost 1 base, J lost 6 bases, and 20 bases lay in between. The CDR3 is 16 residues long. Germline CDR1 reads SGHDT; CDR2 reads YYEEEE. DNA for the CDR3: TGTGCCAGCAGCTTGATCGGAGGAAATATTATCAGCGAGCAGTACTTC. It yields the protein CASSLIGGNIISEQYF.

The rearrangement joins TRBV6-4 to TRBJ2-2; D is ambiguous. V was clipped by 2 bases and J by 5 bases, with 3 bases between them. CDR3 size: 12 residues. The germline V gene encodes CDR1 MRHNA and CDR2 SNTAGT. CDR3 amino acids: CASSDVTGELFF. For the CDR3, the DNA is TGTGCCAGCAGTGACGTAACCGGGGAGCTGTTTTTT.

This clone has more than one count but fewer than ten. The V gene is TRBV6-1, the J gene TRBJ2-5, with 7 nucleotides matching TRBD1. The CDR3 runs to 17 residues. V dropped 4 bases and J dropped 1; count of bases not matched to a gene: 12. Germline assignment: CDR1 MNHNS and CDR2 SASEGT. CDR3 bases: TGTGCCAGCAGTGTCCGAGCCGGGACAGCGACCCAAGAGACCCAGTACTTC. This translates into CASSVRAGTATQETQYF.

CDR3 loop: CASSLGWRGYEQYF. The CDR3 DNA is TGTGCCAGCAGCTTAGGTTGGCGGGGCTACGAGCAGTACTTC. The gene calls are TRBV7-9 and TRBJ2-7; a possible D gene is TRBD2 (6 bases). The CDR3 runs to 14 residues. The germline CDR1 and CDR2 sequences are SEHNR and FQNEAQ (reference sequence). The ends were cut back, 1 base at V and 3 bases at J, with 10 bases in the middle.

In nucleotides, the CDR3 is TGTGCCAGCAGCTTGGGAGTACTAGCGGGAGGAGATACGCAGTATTTT. It translates to CASSLGVLAGGDTQYF. The chain employs TRBV5-4 and TRBJ2-3; 12 nucleotides match TRBD2. J was trimmed by 5 bases and V by 0 bases; bases with no gene match: 4. CDR3 length: 16 residues. The V gene's germline CDR1 is SGHNT and CDR2 YYREEE (reference sequence).

This chain links TRBV7-2 with TRBJ2-7; 11 positions match TRBD1. The ends lost 5 bases at V and 0 bases at J; junction bases unmatched: 3. Germline V lookup: CDR1 SGHTA, CDR2 FQGNSA. The CDR3 runs to 15 residues. As DNA, the CDR3 is TGTGCCAGCAGCAGAGGGACAGGGGGCTCCTACGAGCAGTACTTC. It yields the protein CASSRGTGGSYEQYF.

The gene calls are TRBV27 and TRBJ1-1; D is unresolved. With 3 bases removed from V and 1 base from J, the gap between germline ends came to 6 bases. The CDR3 consists of 13 residues. The germline V gene has CDR1 MNHEY and CDR2 SMNVEV (reference sequence). The CDR3 DNA is TGTGCCAGCAGTTTTCAAGAGAACACTGAAGCTTTCTTT. Residues: CASSFQENTEAFF.

The chain couples TRBV7-2 to TRBJ2-2, with a possible D match to TRBD2 (6 bases). CDR3 size: 14 residues. Trimming shortened V by 5 bases and J by 4 bases, and 11 bases separated the two germline ends. The germline gives CDR1 SGHTA, CDR2 FQGNSA. The CDR3 protein is CASSTSFSTGELFF. The CDR3 DNA is TGTGCCAGCAGCACTAGCTTTTCCACCGGGGAGCTGTTTTTT. The variable domain in full, completed from reference TRBV7-2 and TRBJ2-2, reads GAGVSQSPSNKVTEKGKDVELRCDPISGHTALYWYRQSLGQGLEFLIYFQGNSAPDKSGLPSDRFSAERTGGSVSTLTIQRTQQEDSAVYLCASSTSFSTGELFFGEGSRLTVL.

The J gene is TRBJ2-3, the V gene TRBV20-1; no clear D gene. Trimming took off 6 bases at V and 5 bases at J, with 9 bases between the two ends. The CDR3 covers 11 residues. Germline values: CDR1 DFQATT, CDR2 SNEGSKA (reference sequence). CDR3: CSAPLGDTQYF. The CDR3 coding sequence is TGCAGTGCCCCCTTAGGAGATACGCAGTATTTT.

The rearrangement joins TRBV18 to TRBJ1-4, with D possibly matching TRBD1 (5 bases). This CDR3 spans 15 amino acids. The V end was cut by 6 bases, the J end by 5 bases, with 16 bases between. CDR1 KGHSH and CDR2 LQKENI come from the germline V gene. CDR3 residues: CASSQRDGANEKLFF. The CDR3, as DNA: TGTGCCAGCTCGCAGCGAGATGGGGCGAATGAAAAACTGTTTTTT.

This chain uses TRBV18 with TRBJ2-7; 8 bases fit TRBD2. The CDR3 runs to 16 residues. V gave up 1 base and J gave up 2 bases; unmatched junction bases: 7. Germline V gene sequence: CDR1 KGHSH, CDR2 LQKENI. The CDR3 DNA reads as TGTGCCAGCTCACCACTTTCCGGGAGGGCCGCCTACGAGCAGTACTTC. Residues: CASSPLSGRAAYEQYF.